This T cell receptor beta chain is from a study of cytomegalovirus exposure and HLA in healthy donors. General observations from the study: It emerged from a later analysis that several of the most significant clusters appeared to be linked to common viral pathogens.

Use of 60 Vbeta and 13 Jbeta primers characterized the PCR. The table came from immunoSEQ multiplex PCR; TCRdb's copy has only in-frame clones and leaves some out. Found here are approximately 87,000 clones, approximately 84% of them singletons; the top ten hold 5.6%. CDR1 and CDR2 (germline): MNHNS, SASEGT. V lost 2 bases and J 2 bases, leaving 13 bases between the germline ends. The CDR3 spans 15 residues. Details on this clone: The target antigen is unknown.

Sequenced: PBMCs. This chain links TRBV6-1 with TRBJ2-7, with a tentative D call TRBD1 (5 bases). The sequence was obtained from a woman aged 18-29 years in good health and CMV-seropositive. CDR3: CASSEWGRAAYEQYF. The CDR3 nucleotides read TGTGCCAGCAGTGAATGGGGCAGGGCAGCCTACGAGCAGTACTTC.